This T cell receptor beta chain was recorded in a study of blood T cell repertoires in COVID-19. For the study at large: Sources were T cells, B-cell-depleted T cells, or PBMCs; the material itself was cDNA or gDNA.

This CDR3 has 17 residues. Trimming took 1 base from V and 13 from J; bases not matched to a gene: 11. The germline V gene has CDR1 MGHRA and CDR2 YSYEKL. TCRdb's table, derived via immunoSEQ multiplex PCR, lists solely in-frame clones and lacks some. Of a few hundred thousand clones listed, about 85% are singletons. The rearrangement links TRBV4-1 to TRBJ2-2, with 14 bases aligning to TRBD2. Sequencing was done on a sample of peripheral blood. This TCR was sampled from a woman aged 18-35 years who had recovered from COVID-19. The DNA for the CDR3 is TGCGCCAGCAGCCAAGGGGGCGGGACTAGCGGGAGACTTGGGCTGTTTTTT. As protein: CASSQGGGTSGRLGLFF.